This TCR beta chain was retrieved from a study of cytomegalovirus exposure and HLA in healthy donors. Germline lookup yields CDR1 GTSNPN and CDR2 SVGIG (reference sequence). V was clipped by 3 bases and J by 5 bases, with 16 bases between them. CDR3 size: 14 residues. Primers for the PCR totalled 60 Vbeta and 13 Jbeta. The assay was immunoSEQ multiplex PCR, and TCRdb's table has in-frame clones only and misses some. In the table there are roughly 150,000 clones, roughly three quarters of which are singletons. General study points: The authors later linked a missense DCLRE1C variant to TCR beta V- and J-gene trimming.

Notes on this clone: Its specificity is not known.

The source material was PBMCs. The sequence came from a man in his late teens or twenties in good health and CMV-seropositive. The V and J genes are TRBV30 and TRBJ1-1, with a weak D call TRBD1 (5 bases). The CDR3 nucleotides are TGTGCCTGGAGGGTCCAGGGTACGTCGACTGAAGCTTTCTTT. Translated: CAWRVQGTSTEAFF.